This T cell receptor (beta chain) was identified in a study of OX40 agonist ivuxolimab in advanced cancers. The repertoire was sequenced with immunoSEQ multiplex PCR; TCRdb's copy has only in-frame clones and lacks some. The data hold tens of thousands of clones, with more than 70% observed a single time. Sequenced here: CD4+ or CD8+ T cells sorted from blood, sampled in a trial of the OX40 agonist ivuxolimab. This receptor was identified in an adult with an advanced solid tumor such as melanoma, head and neck, liver or kidney cancer.

The CDR3 DNA sequence: TGTGCCAGCAGTTCGAGGGACTTGGAGACCCAGTACTTC. Translating it yields CASSSRDLETQYF. The rearrangement joins TRBV11-2 to TRBJ2-5, with a possible D match to TRBD2 (6 bases). Per germline, CDR1 SGHAT and CDR2 FQNNGV. The CDR3 totals 13 residues. Trimming left V 6 bases short and J 5 bases short, with 13 bases between.